One and the same sample provided the 23 T cell receptor beta chains below, sequenced in a study of blood T cell repertoires in COVID-19. Profiling relied on immunoSEQ multiplex PCR, and the TCRdb table lists in-frame clones only, not all of them. The repertoire holds about 410,000 clones, with about 90% as singletons. The specimen was PBMCs or T cells enriched from blood (not recorded which). The receptors shown here come from a woman between 25 and 40 years old who had recovered from COVID-19.

V is TRBV28 and J is TRBJ2-4; 9 nucleotides match TRBD1. This CDR3 is 18 amino acids long. With 1 base clipped from V and 3 bases from J, the junction kept 10 bases outside the gene matches. The germline V gene encodes CDR1 MDHEN and CDR2 SYDVKM. CDR3 in DNA: TGTGCCAGCAGTTTATTAAATGACAGGGGGGGGATCAAAAACATTCAGTACTTC. This sequence encodes CASSLLNDRGGIKNIQYF.

This chain joins TRBV6-1 and TRBJ2-1, with D tentatively TRBD2 (6 bases). CDR1 is MNHNS and CDR2 is SASEGT in the germline V gene. V was pared by 0 bases and J by 0 bases, with 9 bases between. The CDR3 loop spans 16 amino acids. CDR3 in amino acids: CASSEARGTSYNEQFF. The CDR3 nucleotides are TGTGCCAGCAGTGAAGCGCGGGGAACCTCCTACAATGAGCAGTTCTTC.

The gene calls are TRBV20-1 and TRBJ2-7; 8 nucleotides match TRBD1. Germline assignment: CDR1 DFQATT and CDR2 SNEGSKA (reference sequence). The trim removed 3 bases at V and 2 bases at J, leaving 15 bases unmatched. The CDR3 runs 17 residues. In DNA, the CDR3 is TGCAGTGCTAGTTACCCGTTTCGGACAGGGATGCCCTACGAGCAGTACTTC. Translation gives CSASYPFRTGMPYEQYF.

The V call is TRBV11-2, the J call TRBJ2-7, with 10 nucleotides matching TRBD2. V gave up 0 bases and J gave up 0 bases; unmatched junction bases: 5. The germline V gene encodes CDR1 SGHAT and CDR2 FQNNGV. This CDR3 spans 17 amino acids. The CDR3 loop reads CASSLDLSSGSSYEQYF. The CDR3, as DNA: TGTGCCAGCAGCTTAGATCTTTCTAGCGGGAGCTCCTACGAGCAGTACTTC.

The chain joins TRBV30 to TRBJ1-2, with D tentatively TRBD1 (5 bases). This CDR3 has 14 amino acids. V shed 0 bases and J shed 4 bases, with 12 bases lying between them. Germline loops: CDR1 GTSNPN, CDR2 SVGIG (reference sequence). The chain's CDR3 is CAWSVGLPSYGYTF. The DNA of the CDR3 is TGTGCCTGGAGTGTGGGGCTGCCCAGCTATGGCTACACCTTC.

In this sample, this clone turned up once. As DNA, the CDR3 is TGCGCCAGCAGCTTGGTCTCGGGGGGGGCCCGTAACTATGGCTACACCTTC. It is translated as CASSLVSGGARNYGYTF. The chain employs TRBV5-1 and TRBJ1-2, with D possibly TRBD1 on 6 matching bases. The CDR3 contains 17 residues. The V and J ends lost 0 bases and 1 base respectively, with 16 bases between them. CDR1 is SGHRS and CDR2 is YFSETQ in the germline V gene.

This clone was recorded a few times. V usage is TRBV4-2 and J usage is TRBJ1-6, with D possibly TRBD1 on 5 matching bases. V was clipped by 4 bases and J by 6 bases, with 22 bases between them. CDR1 and CDR2 from the germline V gene are LGHNA and YNFKEQ. The CDR3 is 18 amino acids. CDR3 region: CASSLRFQGKDTNSPLHF. The CDR3 nucleotides read TGTGCCAGCAGCCTCAGGTTTCAGGGAAAAGATACTAATTCACCCCTCCACTTT.

A single count supports this clone. The chain joins TRBV7-7 to TRBJ2-1, with 10 bases fitting TRBD2. CDR3 size: 16 residues. After removal of 0 bases from V and 7 bases from J, the junction contained 6 bases not matched to a gene. Per germline, CDR1 SSHAT and CDR2 FNYEAQ (reference sequence). As DNA, the CDR3 is TGTGCCAGCAGCTTAGCGACGGCTAGCGGGAGAAATGAGCAGTTCTTC. This codes for CASSLATASGRNEQFF.

The J gene is TRBJ2-3, the V gene TRBV4-2; the D gene is possibly TRBD2 (6 bases). The germline V gene encodes CDR1 LGHNA and CDR2 YNFKEQ. The CDR3 runs 17 residues. V lost 1 base and J 0 bases, leaving 14 bases between the germline ends. This chain's CDR3 is CASSQVAGGISTDTQYF. The CDR3 DNA reads TGTGCCAGCAGCCAAGTGGCAGGAGGGATTAGCACAGATACGCAGTATTTT.

This chain joins TRBV18 and TRBJ1-1, with D uncertain. From germline, CDR1 is KGHSH and CDR2 LQKENI. CDR3 length: 13 residues. The V and J ends lost 6 bases and 4 bases respectively, with 12 bases between them. CDR3 in amino acids: CASSYQEGTEAFF. Here the CDR3 DNA reads TGTGCCAGCTCGTATCAGGAGGGCACTGAAGCTTTCTTT.

The chain links TRBV5-5 to TRBJ1-5, with TRBD1 matching 10 bases. CDR3 length: 18 amino acids. Germline V CDR1 and CDR2: SGHKS, YYEKEE (reference sequence). With V trimmed by 4 bases and J by 6 bases, 16 bases remained unmatched. CDR3 sequence (DNA): TGTGCCAGCAGCCTGAGACAGGGGGCAGGCTCTCATCGTCAGCCCCAGCATTTT. Amino acid sequence: CASSLRQGAGSHRQPQHF. The full variable domain, with the rest looked up from reference TRBV5-5 and TRBJ1-5, is DAGVTQSPTHLIKTRGQQVTLRCSPISGHKSVSWYQQVLGQGPQFIFQYYEKEERGRGNFPDRFSARQFPNYSSELNVNALLLGDSALYLCASSLRQGAGSHRQPQHFGDGTRLSIL.

The chain combines TRBV5-1 with TRBJ1-3; TRBD1 aligns across 9 bases. The V segment lost 3 bases and the J segment 7 bases; nucleotides outside the gene matches: 5. This CDR3 spans 14 amino acids. CDR1 is SGHRS, CDR2 YFSETQ, per germline. The CDR3 loop reads CASSSTGGTNTIYF. The CDR3 coding sequence is TGCGCCAGCAGCTCAACAGGGGGCACGAACACCATATATTTT.

The chain has TRBV15 and TRBJ1-5, with 12 bases lining up with TRBD1. CDR1 LNHNV and CDR2 YYDKDF come from the germline V gene (reference sequence). V gave up 6 bases and J gave up 4 bases; unmatched junction bases: 4. The CDR3 is made up of 15 amino acids. Here the CDR3 DNA reads TGTGCCACCAGTCAGGGACAGGGGGCTAATCAGCCCCAGCATTTT. Translated: CATSQGQGANQPQHF.

The table lists this clone with a few counts. The chain uses TRBV30 and TRBJ1-5; tentative D call: TRBD1 (6 bases). Germline loops: CDR1 GTSNPN, CDR2 SVGIG (reference sequence). V shed 7 bases and J shed 0 bases, with 10 bases lying between them. The length of the CDR3 is 13 residues. In nucleotides, the CDR3 is TGTGCCTCCAGACAGGATAGCAATCAGCCCCAGCATTTT. Residues: CASRQDSNQPQHF.

This chain joins TRBV27 and TRBJ2-2; possible D gene TRBD2, 6 bases. Per germline, CDR1 MNHEY and CDR2 SMNVEV (reference sequence). The CDR3 length is 11 residues. V was clipped by 10 bases and J by 7 bases, with 10 bases between them. The CDR3 is CATDGGGELFF. DNA of the CDR3: TGTGCCACCGACGGGGGCGGGGAGCTGTTTTTT.

This chain connects TRBV4-1 to TRBJ1-6, with 7 bases lining up with TRBD1. The CDR3 spans 15 residues. Trimming took 6 bases from V and 9 from J; bases not matched to a gene: 11. Germline CDR1 MGHRA, CDR2 YSYEKL. CDR3 region: CASSPKEQGSSPLHF. The CDR3 DNA is TGCGCCAGCAGTCCCAAAGAACAGGGGAGTTCACCCCTCCACTTT.

This rearrangement joins TRBV28 to TRBJ1-6, with D perhaps TRBD1 (5 bases). The V gene's germline CDR1 is MDHEN and CDR2 SYDVKM. The CDR3 consists of 14 residues. Trimming cost V 3 bases and J 9 bases, with 12 bases left between them. CDR3 protein: CASSLGLGTSPLHF. DNA for the CDR3: TGTGCCAGCAGTTTGGGACTTGGGACTTCACCCCTCCACTTT.

V and J are TRBV5-5 and TRBJ1-1, with TRBD1 identical over 7 bases. Per the germline V gene, CDR1 is SGHKS and CDR2 is YYEKEE (reference sequence). The CDR3 has 15 amino acids. The trim removed 1 base at V and 1 base at J, leaving 4 bases unmatched. Here the CDR3 DNA reads TGTGCCAGCAGCTTGTGGGGACAGCGGAACACTGAAGCTTTCTTT. This sequence encodes CASSLWGQRNTEAFF.

In nucleotides, the CDR3 is TGTGCCATCAGAGTTCAGGGACAGAGCTACGAGCAGTACTTC. It codes for CAIRVQGQSYEQYF. The gene calls are TRBV10-3 and TRBJ2-7, with 7 nucleotides matching TRBD1. The junction had 8 bases not matched to a gene; V was cut back by 6 bases and J by 3 bases. The CDR3 runs 14 residues. The germline gives CDR1 ENHRY, CDR2 SYGVKD.

J is TRBJ1-1 and V is TRBV7-9; D gene ambiguous. The V gene lost 0 bases and the J gene lost 0 bases, with 5 bases spanning the gap. Germline CDR1 is SEHNR and CDR2 is FQNEAQ (reference sequence). This CDR3 spans 14 amino acids. The CDR3 reads CASSLARMNTEAFF. The CDR3 DNA follows: TGTGCCAGCAGCTTAGCGCGAATGAACACTGAAGCTTTCTTT.

The J gene is TRBJ2-7, the V gene TRBV3-1 (or the pseudogene TRBV3-2); D is possibly TRBD1 (5 bases). The V gene's germline CDR1 is LGHDT and CDR2 YNNKEL (reference sequence). V lost 0 bases and J 5 bases, leaving 17 bases between the germline ends. The CDR3 is 16 residues long. In DNA, the CDR3 is TGTGCCAGCAGCCAAGAACGTGCAGGGTTCAGCGACGAGCAGTACTTC. Its translation: CASSQERAGFSDEQYF.

CDR3 in amino acids: CSVDPGQGAWSYGYTF. The CDR3 region has the DNA TGCAGCGTAGACCCGGGACAGGGGGCCTGGAGTTATGGCTACACCTTC. The rearrangement uses TRBV29-1 and TRBJ1-2; 12 nucleotides align to TRBD1. This CDR3 is 16 amino acids long. Germline V gene sequence: CDR1 SQVTM, CDR2 ANQGSEA. With 6 bases clipped from V and 5 bases from J, the junction kept 13 bases outside the gene matches.

This sequence joins TRBV5-1 and TRBJ1-1; 7 bases agree with TRBD1. The CDR3 loop spans 14 amino acids. V lost 4 bases, J lost 6 bases, and 9 bases stayed unmatched. Germline V gene lookup returns CDR1 SGHRS and CDR2 YFSETQ. In DNA, the CDR3 is TGCGCCAGCAGCAATGACAGGGTGGGTCCTGAAGCTTTCTTT. Encoded protein: CASSNDRVGPEAFF.